The present entry profiles one T cell receptor (beta chain) with its context. No cognate antigen has been identified for it. Base-call qualities are not available, and no considerably larger clone is one nucleotide away. The sample originates from a study of blood T cell repertoires in COVID-19 (dated by TCRdb to 2019 to 2021). Regarding the complete study: Samples from collaborators originated in the United States, Italy and Spain and spanned both the acute and convalescent phases of COVID-19. The prospective study material was composed of cDNA or gDNA derived from T cells, B-cell-depleted T cells, or PBMCs. Deeply sampled blood TCRbeta repertoires from subjects exposed to, actively infected with, or recovered from COVID-19 were included in the dataset. A freely available public database, intended as a resource for researchers studying the immune response to SARS-CoV-2, is where the repertoires were released. Samples were obtained from the ongoing ImmuneRACE study (first 160 participants) and from some 1,200 subjects provided by 6 global collaborators. A de-identified subject ID, COVID-19 status, age in years and sex were almost always included in the sample metadata. Where available, HLA class I and class II types were taken from metadata supplied by the sample provider and were not determined by assay-based typing.

Study-wide conclusions, independent of this receptor: The quantity of clinical and demographic metadata differed by source and by participant and was supplied without curation.

TCRbeta CDR3 regions were amplified from genomic DNA by means of the immunoSEQ Assay, a bias-controlled multiplex PCR. The source study handled its data this way. Within the assay, amplification of reference gene primers was used to estimate how many nucleated cells each sample contained. To quantify the absolute abundance of each unique TCRbeta CDR3 rearrangement, sequence reads were collapsed and filtered. For each sample, productive Simpson clonality was calculated by taking the square root of Simpson's diversity index across productive rearrangements. As stored in TCRdb, this immuneACCESS dataset retains in-frame rearrangements with V and J assigned. A fraction of the clones does not appear; measured against another copy, unresolved V genes explain less than half of the discrepancy, and the remainder lacks a known reason. V, J and clone size are taken as reported in that table, and D and trimming were inferred from the DNA itself. Within this sample are 150,000 or so clones, with just under 85% of them counted one time only. The top ten constitute about a fifth of the sample.

CDR1 and CDR2 are drawn from the germline V gene: MNHEY, SVGAGI. Relative to germline, V is 5 bases shorter and J is 4 bases shorter, with 12 bases between their ends. From its cysteine to its phenylalanine, the CDR3 spans 14 amino acids. Only the CDR3 region is kept as DNA, spanning 42 bases read in frame from base 1. The collaborating institutions used their own protocols to collect whole blood in K2EDTA tubes. For TCRbeta analysis, collaborators shipped samples in one of three forms: frozen whole blood, isolated PBMCs, or DNA extracted from either of those sample types. The sequenced sample was peripheral blood. The receptor chain draws on TRBV6-5 and TRBJ1-5; TRBD1 might be the D gene, on 6 matching bases. This receptor was taken from a woman aged 80 or over with acute or convalescent COVID-19. The bases read TGTGCCAGCAGTCTCCGACAGGCAAATCAGCCCCAGCATTTT. This gives the protein CASSLRQANQPQHF.